The count of the clone carrying this T cell receptor beta chain is one. This record comes from a study of shared clonotypes between healthy human individuals. The V end was cut by 7 bases, the J end by 11 bases, with 15 bases between. CDR3 size: 11 residues. CDR1 is SGHRS and CDR2 is YFSETQ in the germline V gene. The repertoire was sequenced with immunoSEQ multiplex PCR; TCRdb's copy has only in-frame clones and lacks some. The sample contains 2 million to 2.5 million clones, 80% to 95% of which appear only once. The specimen sequenced was naive CD4+ T cells from PBMCs. Described subset: CD45RA+ positively selected. The receptor's source is a man between 18 and 35 years old in good health. Some clones in this sample may be carry-over from other donors' samples. This chain connects TRBV5-1 to TRBJ1-1; perhaps TRBD1 as D (6 bases). DNA of the CDR3: TGCGCCAGCGGATTGGGGGCTGCTGCTTTCTTT. This codes for CASGLGAAAFF.